The T cell receptor beta chain described here comes from a study of T cell changes during pregnancy in multiple sclerosis (dated by TCRdb to about 2019). Background on the whole study: In women with multiple sclerosis, the researchers looked at how the T cell repertoire shifted as pregnancy progressed.

With respect to this clone: No cognate antigen has been identified for it. No much larger clone is present one base from it, and per-base qualities are unavailable. This CDR3 is also generated by other DNA sequences in the sample.

The library was obtained by the immunoSEQ multiplex PCR assay. TCRdb limited this immuneACCESS table to in-frame rearrangements with V and J called. A share of clones is missing; checked studies link under half to unresolved V genes, and the rest is unexplained. The sample includes 90,000 to 95,000 clones, with roughly 91% observed a single time. The ten largest clonotypes hold 3.5% to 4.5% of the sample. The origin of this receptor is a female donor with multiple sclerosis, enrolled in a pregnancy study. The material was peripheral blood, obtained in the first trimester of pregnancy.

The nucleotides are TGTGCCAGCAGCGTAGGGCTAGCGGGGGGGGAGACCCAGTACTTC. This sequence encodes CASSVGLAGGETQYF. The rearrangement joined TRBV9 to TRBJ2-5, with TRBD2 identical over 12 junction bases. V has 0 bases trimmed and J has 5 bases trimmed; junction bases matching no gene number 2. CDR1 and CDR2 are read off the germline V gene as SGDLS and YYNGEE. CDR3 length: 15 amino acids, cysteine to phenylalanine. The read is trimmed to its CDR3 DNA, 45 bases read in frame from base 1.